What follows are 27 T cell receptor beta chains derived from one specimen sequenced in a study of regulatory T cells in long-lasting Graves disease. The time point denotes: newly diagnosed GD, antithyroid drugs for less than 3 months. RNA extracted from PBMCs served as the sequencing template. HTBI primers from iRepertoire and Arm-PCR of CDR3 regions yielded the TCR beta libraries. Via MiXCR, TCRdb re-called the multiplex PCR reads, giving one row per CDR3 protein. The sample lists 350,000 to 500,000 distinct CDR3 sequences, less than 20% seen once, with about a quarter in the top ten. Another study also made use of these data, one on T cells in Graves' hyperthyroidism and ophthalmopathy.

The sequencing here drew on peripheral blood mononuclear cells (PBMCs), taken at new diagnosis, from a patient treated with antithyroid drugs. The receptors stem from a woman between 18 and 30 years old with Graves disease.

This clonotype was seen more than once but under ten times. The chain recombines TRBV24-1 with TRBJ1-1; possibly TRBD1 for D (5 bases). CDR1 and CDR2 (germline): KGHDR, SFDVKD. The CDR3 has 13 amino acids. The V gene lost 7 bases and the J gene lost 0 bases, with 8 bases spanning the gap. The CDR3 nucleotides are TGTGCCACCAGAGGGGCCATGAACACTGAAGCTTTCTTT. Translation: CATRGAMNTEAFF.

This clonotype was observed a handful of times. The V gene is TRBV6-5, the J gene TRBJ2-1, with TRBD1 matching 7 bases. CDR1 and CDR2 from the germline V gene are MNHEY and SVGAGI. V shed 2 bases and J 6 bases; nucleotides not matched to a gene: 4. This CDR3 has 14 residues. CDR3 sequence (DNA): TGTGCCAGCAGTTACGCCGCAGGGGGCAATGAGCAGTTCTTC. Protein product: CASSYAAGGNEQFF.

The V and J genes are TRBV28 and TRBJ2-5; maybe TRBD1 (6 bases). Germline values: CDR1 MDHEN, CDR2 SYDVKM. This CDR3 contains 14 residues. The germline V and J ends were trimmed by 6 bases and 2 bases, with 13 bases remaining between them. CDR3 coding DNA: TGTGCCAGCAGCGACCAGGGGTTACAAGAGACCCAGTACTTC. This encodes CASSDQGLQETQYF.

This clonotype was recorded only once. This clone may be a read error of a much larger clone one base away. The gene calls are TRBV5-1 and TRBJ2-1; tentative D call: TRBD2 (5 bases). Germline V CDR1 and CDR2: SGHRS, YFSETQ. The CDR3 consists of 15 residues. The CDR3 region is CAGSLLVSRYNEQFF. The CDR3 DNA reads as TGCGCCGGCAGCTTACTAGTATCCCGGTACAATGAGCAGTTCTTC.

This clonotype occurred many times. This chain connects TRBV20-1 to TRBJ1-6, with D unclear. Trimming stripped 4 bases from V and 10 bases from J, with 11 bases between. CDR3 length equals 12 residues. Germline assignment: CDR1 DFQATT and CDR2 SNEGSKA (reference sequence). The CDR3 here is CSAKEGGSPLHF. The CDR3 nucleotides read TGCAGTGCTAAGGAGGGAGGGTCACCCCTCCACTTT.

This clonotype was seen ten or more times. This chain uses TRBV29-1 with TRBJ2-1; 13 bases are a match to TRBD2. Germline assignment: CDR1 SQVTM and CDR2 ANQGSEA. This CDR3 has 14 residues. The V and J ends lost 6 bases and 4 bases, in that order; junction bases with no gene match: 3. The chain's CDR3 is CSVRTSGSYNEQFF. The CDR3 coding sequence is TGCAGCGTCCGGACTAGCGGGAGTTACAATGAGCAGTTCTTC.

V gene TRBV5-1 combines with J gene TRBJ2-1; perhaps TRBD2 as D (5 bases). Trimming took 0 bases from V and 1 from J, leaving 11 bases between them. This CDR3 region has 16 residues. Germline CDR1 SGHRS, CDR2 YFSETQ. CDR3 in DNA: TGCGCCAGCAGCTTGGAACTAGTGGGATCCTACAATGAGCAGTTCTTC. It yields the protein CASSLELVGSYNEQFF. Using reference TRBV5-1 and TRBJ2-1 for the parts outside the CDR3, the full variable domain is KAGVTQTPRYLIKTRGQQVTLSCSPISGHRSVSWYQQTPGQGLQFLFEYFSETQRNKGNFPGRFSGRQFSNSRSEMNVSTLELGDSALYLCASSLELVGSYNEQFFGPGTRLTVL.

This clonotype was counted ten times or more. This chain connects TRBV11-3 to TRBJ1-6; D may be TRBD1 (5 bases). Germline lookup yields CDR1 SGHNT and CDR2 YENEEA. This CDR3 has 16 residues. V was trimmed by 5 bases and J by 7 bases, leaving 18 bases between them. In DNA form, the CDR3 reads TGTGCCAGCAGCCCAACCTGGGAGGGGCCGAATTCACCCCTCCACTTT. Amino acid sequence: CASSPTWEGPNSPLHF.

This clonotype has just a few counts. The V gene is TRBV20-1, the J gene TRBJ2-7; 7 bases fit TRBD1. The CDR3 is 16 residues long. Germline V gene lookup returns CDR1 DFQATT and CDR2 SNEGSKA (reference sequence). With 2 bases clipped from V and 3 bases from J, the junction kept 13 bases outside the gene matches. CDR3 region: CSARPAGTAAYYEQYF. In DNA form, the CDR3 reads TGCAGTGCTAGACCGGCCGGGACAGCCGCTTACTACGAGCAGTACTTC.

This chain joins TRBV6-1 and TRBJ2-2; D gene uncertain. This CDR3 is 11 amino acids long. Looked up from germline, CDR1 is MNHNS and CDR2 is SASEGT. Trimming stripped 6 bases from V and 12 bases from J, with 11 bases between. CDR3 protein: CASSRLGKLFF. DNA for the CDR3: TGTGCCAGCAGCCGATTAGGGAAGCTGTTTTTT.

The V gene is TRBV11-2, the J gene TRBJ2-1; TRBD2 might be the D (6 bases). The germline gives CDR1 SGHAT, CDR2 FQNNGV. The CDR3 runs 16 residues. With 6 bases removed from V and 0 bases from J, the gap between germline ends came to 15 bases. The CDR3 DNA reads TGTGCCAGCAGGGGTGGCGGGACGAGCTCCTACAATGAGCAGTTCTTC. It encodes CASRGGGTSSYNEQFF. Filled out from reference TRBV11-2 and TRBJ2-1, the complete variable domain reads EAGVAQSPRYKIIEKRQSVAFWCNPISGHATLYWYQQILGQGPKLLIQFQNNGVVDDSQLPKDRFSAERLKGVDSTLKIQPAKLEDSAVYLCASRGGGTSSYNEQFFGPGTRLTVL.

This clonotype was seen repeatedly, ten times or more. The chain is built from TRBV7-2 and TRBJ2-4; D is ambiguous. V lost 1 base, J lost 9 bases, and 16 bases lay in between. The CDR3 is 15 residues long. Germline CDR1 and CDR2: SGHTA and FQGNSA. CDR3 in DNA: TGTGCCAGCAGCTTAGAGGGATCTTCCCGGGCCATTCAGTACTTC. Encoded protein: CASSLEGSSRAIQYF.

This clonotype was counted only a few times. The chain recombines TRBV11-2 with TRBJ1-3; D is undetermined. This CDR3 has 15 amino acids. Trimming took 5 bases from V and 1 from J, leaving 12 bases between them. Germline CDR1 is SGHAT and CDR2 is FQNNGV. CDR3 coding DNA: TGTGCCAGCAGCCCGGGGTGGGCGTCTGGAAACACCATATATTTT. Protein sequence: CASSPGWASGNTIYF.

This clonotype was found a few times. The chain recombines TRBV4-3 with TRBJ1-1; 7 bases line up with TRBD1. This CDR3 comprises 19 residues. Germline V gene lookup returns CDR1 LGHNA and CDR2 YSLEER. V shed 0 bases and J 3 bases; nucleotides not matched to a gene: 16. This CDR3 reads CASSQDTRGRKISDTEAFF. CDR3 in DNA: TGCGCCAGCAGCCAAGATACGAGGGGGCGCAAGATTTCCGACACTGAAGCTTTCTTT.

This clonotype was seen a few times. This chain links TRBV27 with TRBJ2-6; TRBD2 might be the D (5 bases). The CDR3 is 15 amino acids. Per germline, CDR1 MNHEY and CDR2 SMNVEV (reference sequence). Trimming left V 3 bases short and J 2 bases short, with 8 bases between. The CDR3 region has the DNA TGTGCCAGCAGTTTTCGGGGAACTGGGGCCAACGTCCTGACTTTC. Amino acids: CASSFRGTGANVLTF.

The chain employs TRBV9 and TRBJ2-7; maybe TRBD1 (6 bases). From germline, CDR1 is SGDLS and CDR2 YYNGEE. This CDR3 comprises 14 residues. Trimming stripped 4 bases from V and 2 bases from J, with 13 bases between. This CDR3 reads CASSPANRAYEQYF. The CDR3 bases are TGTGCCAGCAGCCCCGCTAACAGGGCCTACGAGCAGTACTTC. Supplemented by reference TRBV9 and TRBJ2-7, the full variable domain reads DSGVTQTPKHLITATGQRVTLRCSPRSGDLSVYWYQQSLDQGLQFLIQYYNGEERAKGNILERFSAQQFPDLHSELNLSSLELGDSALYFCASSPANRAYEQYFGPGTRLTVT.

The genes are TRBV29-1 and TRBJ2-3, with 8 nucleotides matching TRBD2. Germline V lookup: CDR1 SQVTM, CDR2 ANQGSEA. The CDR3 totals 14 residues. The J segment lost 5 bases and the V segment lost 6 bases, leaving 10 bases of the junction unmatched. The CDR3 protein is CSVVTSGARDTQYF. CDR3 sequence (DNA): TGCAGCGTCGTAACTAGCGGAGCGAGAGATACGCAGTATTTT.

The chain links TRBV28 to TRBJ1-2, with 8 bases matching TRBD1. The J segment lost 7 bases and the V segment lost 0 bases, leaving 13 bases of the junction unmatched. Per the germline V gene, CDR1 is MDHEN and CDR2 is SYDVKM. This CDR3 spans 17 amino acids. CDR3 region: CASSLWGQGAGAGGYTF. The CDR3 DNA sequence: TGTGCCAGCAGTTTATGGGGGCAGGGGGCGGGAGCAGGTGGCTACACCTTC.

The V gene is TRBV2, the J gene TRBJ2-6, with D perhaps matching TRBD1 or TRBD2 (5 bases each). The germline V gene encodes CDR1 SNHLY and CDR2 FYNNEI. This CDR3 region has 15 residues. With 4 bases removed from V and 0 bases from J, the gap between germline ends came to 7 bases. DNA of the CDR3: TGTGCCAGCAGTGGGGGGAGCTCTGGGGCCAACGTCCTGACTTTC. Its translation is CASSGGSSGANVLTF.

This clonotype was picked up many times. V and J are TRBV12-3 or TRBV12-4 and TRBJ2-1, with D maybe TRBD2 (5 bases). V lost 6 bases and J lost 1, with 16 bases in between. This CDR3 region has 16 residues. CDR3 in amino acids: CASSRSGLGSYNEQFF. The CDR3 DNA sequence: TGTGCCAGCAGCCGAAGCGGTTTAGGTTCCTACAATGAGCAGTTCTTC.

The table lists this clonotype with many counts. The chain couples TRBV27 to TRBJ1-5, with 7 bases identical to TRBD1. This CDR3 has 14 amino acids. V lost 4 bases, J lost 7 bases, and 7 bases stayed unmatched. CDR1 is MNHEY and CDR2 is SMNVEV in the germline V gene (reference sequence). CDR3 in amino acids: CASSSQGLGQPQHF. DNA for the CDR3: TGTGCCAGCAGTTCACAGGGGCTCGGCCAGCCCCAGCATTTT.

This clonotype showed up many times. The chain links TRBV6-1 to TRBJ2-7; TRBD1 agrees at 7 bases. V lost 6 bases and J lost 0; bases outside the gene matches: 8. The CDR3 extends over 15 amino acids. From germline, CDR1 is MNHNS and CDR2 SASEGT. The CDR3 spells CASSPGQDPSYEQYF. CDR3 DNA: TGTGCCAGCAGCCCCGGACAGGACCCCTCCTACGAGCAGTACTTC.

This clonotype was counted many times. This chain joins TRBV29-1 and TRBJ2-3; TRBD2 matches 7 bases. This CDR3 spans 17 amino acids. J gave up 4 bases and V 4 bases, and 17 bases lay outside the gene matches. CDR1 is SQVTM, CDR2 ANQGSEA, per germline. The CDR3 spells CSVVGGTEWGLADTQYF. The DNA for the CDR3 is TGCAGCGTTGTGGGAGGGACGGAGTGGGGATTGGCAGATACGCAGTATTTT.

CDR3 sequence (DNA): TGTGCCAGCAGTTACTCAGGGAGGTCACAGGATACGCAGTATTTT. It is translated as CASSYSGRSQDTQYF. The chain carries TRBV6-2 or TRBV6-3 and TRBJ2-3; a possible D gene is TRBD2 (6 bases). In germline, CDR1 is MNHEY, CDR2 SVGEGT. The CDR3 extends over 15 amino acids. The V gene lost 0 bases and the J gene lost 6 bases, with 13 bases spanning the gap.

V gene TRBV5-4 combines with J gene TRBJ2-5; 14 bases align to TRBD2. J gave up 3 bases and V 4 bases, and 2 bases lay outside the gene matches. The CDR3 runs 15 residues. The germline gives CDR1 SGHNT, CDR2 YYREEE (reference sequence). The CDR3 loop reads CASSETSGGEETQYF. DNA of the CDR3: TGTGCCAGCAGCGAGACTAGCGGGGGGGAAGAGACCCAGTACTTC.

This clonotype was counted a few times. This chain connects TRBV28 to TRBJ1-1, with D possibly matching TRBD1 (6 bases). V lost 2 bases and J 1 base, leaving 23 bases between the germline ends. The CDR3 is 19 residues long. Germline V gene lookup returns CDR1 MDHEN and CDR2 SYDVKM. CDR3 coding DNA: TGTGCCAGCAGTTTAAGGGTTCGGGGGCAACTCCAGCCGAACACTGAAGCTTTCTTT. Translating gives CASSLRVRGQLQPNTEAFF.

Only a few counts were recorded for this clonotype. CDR3 DNA: TGTGCCAGCAGCGCCGAGACAGGGGGGATTTACGAGCAGTACTTC. Its protein product is CASSAETGGIYEQYF. This chain uses TRBV9 with TRBJ2-7; the match to TRBD1 covers 9 bases. The CDR3 has 15 residues. With V trimmed by 3 bases and J by 4 bases, 8 bases remained unmatched. Germline V CDR1 and CDR2: SGDLS, YYNGEE.